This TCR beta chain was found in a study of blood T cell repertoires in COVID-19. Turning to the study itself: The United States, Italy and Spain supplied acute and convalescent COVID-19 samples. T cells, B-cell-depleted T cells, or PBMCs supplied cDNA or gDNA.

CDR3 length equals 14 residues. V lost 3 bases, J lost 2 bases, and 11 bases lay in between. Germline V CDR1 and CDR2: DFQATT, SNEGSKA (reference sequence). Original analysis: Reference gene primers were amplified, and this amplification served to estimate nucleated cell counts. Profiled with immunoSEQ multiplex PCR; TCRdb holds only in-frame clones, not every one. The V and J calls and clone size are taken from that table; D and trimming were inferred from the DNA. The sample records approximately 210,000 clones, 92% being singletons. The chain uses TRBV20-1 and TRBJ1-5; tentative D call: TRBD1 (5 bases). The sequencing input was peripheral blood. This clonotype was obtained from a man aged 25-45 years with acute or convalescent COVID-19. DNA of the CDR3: TGCAGTGCTAGTGACAGTCTGGGCAATCAGCCCCAGCATTTT. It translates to CSASDSLGNQPQHF.